What follows are 4 T cell receptor beta chains derived from one specimen sequenced in a study of T cells in narcolepsy. Assay used: immunoSEQ multiplex PCR; TCRdb lists only in-frame clones, some missing. The data contain roughly 30,000 clones, 81% of them singletons. The sample was memory (CD45RA-) CD4+ T cells from blood. Every receptor here comes from a human donor in good health.

This clone was seen only a few times. The rearrangement links TRBV9 to TRBJ2-5; 9 bases are a match to TRBD2. Trimming at V came to 0 bases and at J to 1 base, leaving 10 bases not matched to a gene. The CDR3 totals 18 residues. Germline V gene data show CDR1 as SGDLS and CDR2 as YYNGEE. CDR3 residues: CASSVATGAGGAQETQYF. The CDR3 DNA reads TGTGCCAGCAGCGTAGCTACCGGGGCGGGGGGGGCCCAAGAGACCCAGTACTTC.

This chain uses TRBV6-5 with TRBJ1-1; D perhaps matches TRBD1 (5 bases). Trimming pared 6 bases from V and 8 bases from J, leaving 19 bases between. Germline V gene lookup returns CDR1 MNHEY and CDR2 SVGAGI. There are 14 residues in the CDR3. The CDR3 nucleotides read TGTGCCAGCAGACCCTTCTCGGGGGTGTGGGAAGCTTTCTTT. This codes for CASRPFSGVWEAFF.

This chain connects TRBV11-3 to TRBJ2-3; D may be TRBD2 (6 bases). V lost 4 bases and J 2 bases, leaving 7 bases between the germline ends. CDR3 length: 13 residues. Germline-derived CDR1 and CDR2 are SGHNT and YENEEA. CDR3: CASSSGVTDTQYF. Written as DNA, the CDR3 is TGTGCCAGCAGCTCGGGGGTCACAGATACGCAGTATTTT.

The V call is TRBV20-1, the J call TRBJ2-7; D remains ambiguous. Trimming left V 2 bases short and J 3 bases short, with 5 bases between. The CDR3 is 11 residues long. Germline values: CDR1 DFQATT, CDR2 SNEGSKA (reference sequence). CDR3 residues: CSARFGYEQYF. The CDR3 DNA sequence: TGCAGTGCTAGATTTGGCTACGAGCAGTACTTC.